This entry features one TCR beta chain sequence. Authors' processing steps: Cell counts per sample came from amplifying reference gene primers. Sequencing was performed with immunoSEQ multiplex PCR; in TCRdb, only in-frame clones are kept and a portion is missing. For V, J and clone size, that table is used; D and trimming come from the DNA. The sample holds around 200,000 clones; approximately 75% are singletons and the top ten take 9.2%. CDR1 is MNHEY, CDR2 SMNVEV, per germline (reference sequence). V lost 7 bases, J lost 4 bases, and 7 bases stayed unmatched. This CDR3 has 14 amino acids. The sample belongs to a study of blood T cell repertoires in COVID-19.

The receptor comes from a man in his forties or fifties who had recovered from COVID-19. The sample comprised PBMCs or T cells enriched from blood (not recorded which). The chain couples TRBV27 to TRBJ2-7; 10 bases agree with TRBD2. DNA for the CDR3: TGTGCCAGCATGTCTCTAGCGGGAGAGTACGAGCAGTACTTC. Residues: CASMSLAGEYEQYF.